This TCR beta chain was sequenced for a study of blood T cell repertoires in COVID-19. Those who participated ranged in age from roughly 18 to 100 years and resided in about two dozen US areas. Recovery meant two consecutive negative NP/OP PCR tests, professional clearance, or resolved symptoms. V lost 2 bases and J lost 5, with 10 bases in between. From germline, CDR1 is MNHEY and CDR2 SVGAGI. The CDR3 has 13 residues. This clone was observed a few times. Measured with immunoSEQ multiplex PCR; TCRdb has only the in-frame clones, and not every one. The data hold 150,000 to 200,000 clones, with 86% observed a single time.

Sequencing used PBMCs or T cells enriched from blood (not recorded which). The origin of this receptor is a woman in her twenties or thirties who had recovered from COVID-19. The chain uses TRBV6-5 and TRBJ2-7, with D perhaps matching TRBD1 (5 bases). The chain's CDR3 is CASSYASGNEQYF. CDR3 sequence (DNA): TGTGCCAGCAGTTACGCATCAGGGAACGAGCAGTACTTC.